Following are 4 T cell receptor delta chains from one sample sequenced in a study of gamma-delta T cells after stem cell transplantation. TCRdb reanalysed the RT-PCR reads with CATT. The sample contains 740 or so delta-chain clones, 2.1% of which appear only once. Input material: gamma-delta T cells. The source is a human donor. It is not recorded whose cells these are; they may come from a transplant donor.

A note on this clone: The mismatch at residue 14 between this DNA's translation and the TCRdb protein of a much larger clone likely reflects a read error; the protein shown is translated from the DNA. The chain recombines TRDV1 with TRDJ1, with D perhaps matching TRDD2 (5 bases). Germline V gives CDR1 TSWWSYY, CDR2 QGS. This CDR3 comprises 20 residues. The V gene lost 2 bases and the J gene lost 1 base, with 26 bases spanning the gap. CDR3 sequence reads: CALGEGSLRALGVSTDKLIF. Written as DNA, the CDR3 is TGTGCTCTTGGGGAAGGATCCCTACGCGCTTTGGGAGTCTCCACCGATAAACTCATCTTT.

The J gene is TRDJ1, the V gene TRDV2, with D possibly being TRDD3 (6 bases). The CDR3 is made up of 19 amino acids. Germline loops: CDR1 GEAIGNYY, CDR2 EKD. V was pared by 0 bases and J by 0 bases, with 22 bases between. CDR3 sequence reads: CACDTVALLGNRYTDKLIF. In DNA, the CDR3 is TGTGCCTGTGACACCGTCGCCCTACTGGGAAACCGGTACACCGATAAACTCATCTTT.

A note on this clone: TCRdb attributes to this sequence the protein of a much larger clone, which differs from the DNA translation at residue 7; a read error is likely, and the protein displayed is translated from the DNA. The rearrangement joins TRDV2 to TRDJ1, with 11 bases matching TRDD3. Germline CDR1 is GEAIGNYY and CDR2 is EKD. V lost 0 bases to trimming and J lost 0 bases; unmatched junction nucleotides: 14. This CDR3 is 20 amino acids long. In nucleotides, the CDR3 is TGTGCCTGTGACACCGTTAGTGGGGGATACGTCAATTTGGACACCGATAAACTCATCTTT. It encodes CACDTVSGGYVNLDTDKLIF.

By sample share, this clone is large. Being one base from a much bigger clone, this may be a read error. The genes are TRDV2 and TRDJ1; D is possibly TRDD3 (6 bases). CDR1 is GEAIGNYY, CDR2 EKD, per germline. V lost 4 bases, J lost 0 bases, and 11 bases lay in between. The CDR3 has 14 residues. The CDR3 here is CACDGGVHTDKLIF. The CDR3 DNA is TGTGCCTGTGATGGGGGGGTCCACACCGATAAACTCATCTTT.